The 7 T cell receptor beta chains presented below share a single source sample, sequenced in a study of CD8+CD57+ T cells in acquired aplastic anemia. Using genomic DNA as the template, TCR beta VDJ and CDR3 profiling was carried out. TCRdb used MiXCR to reprocess the reads, holding one entry per CDR3 protein. This table holds some 280,000 distinct CDR3 sequences, 50% to 70% found once. The specimen sequenced was sorted CD4+, CD8+, or CD8+CD57+ T cells (not recorded which) from PBMCs. Every receptor here comes from a human donor with severe aplastic anemia or a healthy control (not recorded which).

The table lists this clonotype with many counts. This chain uses TRBV6-4 with TRBJ1-1, with D possibly being TRBD1 (6 bases). The CDR3 length is 16 residues. From germline, CDR1 is MRHNA and CDR2 SNTAGT. V was trimmed by 5 bases and J by 4 bases, leaving 20 bases between them. As DNA, the CDR3 is TGTGCCAGCAGTCGCTCCCCGGACAGCTACTCCACTGAAGCTTTCTTT. Its translation is CASSRSPDSYSTEAFF.

This clonotype has a handful of counts. The V gene is TRBV7-3, the J gene TRBJ2-7, with TRBD2 matching over 10 bases. In germline, CDR1 is SGHTA, CDR2 FQGTGA. CDR3 length equals 19 residues. The J segment lost 3 bases and the V segment lost 5 bases, leaving 19 bases of the junction unmatched. CDR3 DNA sequence: TGTGCCAGCAGCCTGGCATTACCCGGGACTAGCGTGCCCCTCTACGAGCAGTACTTC. Its protein is CASSLALPGTSVPLYEQYF.

Notes on this clonotype: At one end the junction does not follow the germline gene, possibly because of a read error. The V gene is TRBV2, the J gene TRBJ1-5, with TRBD1 as a possible D gene (6 bases). The CDR3 loop spans 15 amino acids. Germline V lookup: CDR1 SNHLY, CDR2 FYNNEI. The CDR3 reads CVSSKAFRGAQPQHF. In nucleotides, the CDR3 is TGTGTCAGCAGTAAAGCGTTCAGGGGCGCTCAGCCCCAGCATTTT.

The chain links TRBV9 to TRBJ2-7; TRBD1 aligns across 9 bases. The CDR3 is 15 residues long. Germline lookup yields CDR1 SGDLS and CDR2 YYNGEE. Losses at the gene ends were 2 bases for V and 1 base for J; bases not matched to a gene: 4. The CDR3 protein is CASSVGQGPSYEQYF. The CDR3 region has the DNA TGTGCCAGCAGCGTGGGACAGGGACCTTCCTACGAGCAGTACTTC.

This clonotype was seen more than once but under ten times. The final CDR3 position lacks the conserved phenylalanine or tryptophan, pointing to a likely read error. The chain recombines TRBV27 with TRBJ1-6; D unresolved. CDR3 length: 17 residues. Trimming took 5 bases from V and 9 from J, leaving 23 bases between them. Germline V gene sequence: CDR1 MNHEY, CDR2 SMNVEV (reference sequence). The CDR3 DNA sequence: TGTGCCAGCAGTAATCGCTTTTTAGGTCTGAACGCTTCACCCCTCCACTCT. This translates into CASSNRFLGLNASPLHS.

About this clonotype: Its ends do not fully match the called genes, so a read error is possible. This chain connects TRBV29-1 to TRBJ1-1; no clear D. The CDR3 is made up of 11 amino acids. Per the germline V gene, CDR1 is SQVTM and CDR2 is ANQGSEA. CDR3 sequence reads: CSARRSGEASF. CDR3 sequence (DNA): TGCAGCGCGAGGAGATCTGGTGAAGCTTCCTTT.

At least ten counts were recorded for this clonotype. CDR3 sequence: CASSQEGQGEYNEQFF. DNA for the CDR3: TGTGCCAGCAGCCAAGAGGGACAGGGGGAATACAATGAGCAGTTCTTC. The V call is TRBV4-2, the J call TRBJ2-1; 11 nucleotides align to TRBD1. CDR1 and CDR2 from the germline V gene are LGHNA and YNFKEQ. The CDR3 covers 16 residues. Trimming at V came to 0 bases and at J to 4 bases, leaving 2 bases not matched to a gene.